Listed below are T cell receptor beta chains from one sample, sequenced in a study of cytomegalovirus exposure and HLA in healthy donors. The method was immunoSEQ multiplex PCR; TCRdb's version includes in-frame clones alone and lacks a portion of them. The table has approximately 120,000 clones, 77% seen once; the top ten hold around 13%. The sequencing input was PBMCs. Source of these receptors: a woman aged 35 to 49 in good health and CMV-seropositive. Both conserved end residues are part of each CDR3. A D gene is named only where the DNA matches it firmly. A row's size may be missing; if present it is once, few, many or a size class.

d_call j_call clone_size v_call cdr3_nt cdr3_aa
NA TRBJ1-5 NA TRBV11-2 TGTGCCAGCAGCTTAGAGTCCGGGAGGCAGCCCCAGCATTTT CASSLESGRQPQHF
NA TRBJ1-1 NA TRBV19 TGTGCCAGTCGTCGGAACACTGAAGCTTTCTTT CASRRNTEAFF
NA TRBJ1-1 NA TRBV28 TGTGCCAGCAGCCTCCTTAGCGGGAACACTGAAGCTTTCTTT CASSLLSGNTEAFF
NA TRBJ2-1 NA TRBV5-4 TGTGCCAGCAGCCCACAGGGTGACACCTACAATGAGCAGTTCTTC CASSPQGDTYNEQFF
NA TRBJ1-2 NA TRBV28 TGTGCCAGCAGTCCGGGGAGGGCCCTTAACTATGGCTACACCTTC CASSPGRALNYGYTF
TRBD2 TRBJ2-3 NA TRBV5-1 TGCGCCAGCAGCCCGGCTAGCGGGAGCGCAGCAGATACGCAGTATTTT CASSPASGSAADTQYF
TRBD1 TRBJ2-7 NA TRBV6-1 TGTGCCAGCAGTGCCAGGACAGGGTACTCGTACGAGCAGTACTTC CASSARTGYSYEQYF
NA TRBJ1-2 NA TRBV10-3 TGTGCCATAACTACAGGAGAACTTAACTATGGCTACACCTTC CAITTGELNYGYTF
NA TRBJ2-6 NA TRBV19 TGTGCCAGTAACCAGGGGAGCTCTGGGGCCAACGTCCTGACTTTC CASNQGSSGANVLTF
TRBD1 TRBJ2-7 NA TRBV19 TGTGCCAGTAGTGTTGACAGGGGGTACGGCGAGCAGTACTTC CASSVDRGYGEQYF
NA TRBJ1-2 NA TRBV2 TGTGCCAGCGCGGCTAACTATGGCTACACCTTC CASAANYGYTF
TRBD1 TRBJ1-6 few TRBV6-4 TGTGCCAGCACCACTTGGGACAGGGTAAATTCACCCCTCCACTTT CASTTWDRVNSPLHF
NA TRBJ2-7 NA TRBV6-1 TGTGCCAGCAATTTCGATGGGCAGGGCTACGAGCAGTACTTC CASNFDGQGYEQYF
NA TRBJ2-3 NA TRBV7-9 TGTGCCAGCAGCTTGTCGACAGATACGCAGTATTTT CASSLSTDTQYF
TRBD1 TRBJ2-2 few TRBV7-3 TGTGCCAGCAGCTTAAGACAGGGCGGGGAGCTGTTTTTT CASSLRQGGELFF
TRBD1 TRBJ2-3 few TRBV2 TGTGCCAGCAGTAGGACAGGGGGTTCTAGCACAGATACGCAGTATTTT CASSRTGGSSTDTQYF
NA TRBJ2-2 NA TRBV28 TGTGCCAGCAGCCTTAACTCCCCGGAGCTGTTTTTT CASSLNSPELFF
TRBD2 TRBJ2-3 NA TRBV19 TGTGCCAGTACCCCAGGGAGCGGGAGGGCCGGATTGCCAGATACGCAGTATTTT CASTPGSGRAGLPDTQYF
NA TRBJ2-2 NA TRBV5-5 TGTGCCAGCAGCTTGGCCGTCCGAGGGGGGGAGCTGTTTTTT CASSLAVRGGELFF
NA TRBJ1-5 NA TRBV18 TGTGCCAGCTCACCGTTGACGGGATATAGCAATCAGCCCCAGCATTTT CASSPLTGYSNQPQHF
TRBD2 TRBJ2-3 once TRBV29-1 TGCAGCGTTACAGCGGGAGGGGGGACAGATACGCAGTATTTT CSVTAGGGTDTQYF
NA TRBJ2-6 NA TRBV2 TGTGCCAGCATCCCCCGGTTAATCGCGGCCAACGTCCTGACTTTC CASIPRLIAANVLTF
TRBD2 TRBJ2-7 NA TRBV5-1 TGCGCCAGCAGGACTAGCGGCACCTACGAGCAGTACTTC CASRTSGTYEQYF
NA TRBJ1-5 NA TRBV19 TGTGCCAGTAGCCGACGGGATCAGCCCCAGCATTTT CASSRRDQPQHF
TRBD2 TRBJ2-7 NA TRBV11-2 TGTGCCAGCAGCTTGGGTGAGCGGGAGTACTTCGAGCAGTACTTC CASSLGEREYFEQYF
TRBD2 TRBJ2-7 NA TRBV28 TGTGCCAGCAGTTTGCCCCCCTGGCGGGAGGGGTCCTACGAGCAGTACTTC CASSLPPWREGSYEQYF
TRBD2 TRBJ2-3 NA TRBV7-6 TGTGCCAGCAGCTCACTAGCGGGGGGACCTAGCACAGATACGCAGTATTTT CASSSLAGGPSTDTQYF
NA TRBJ1-1 NA TRBV6-6 TGTGCCAGCAGCCCTGCCGGGAACACTGAAGCTTTCTTT CASSPAGNTEAFF
NA TRBJ2-2 NA TRBV7-8 TGTGCCAGCAGCTTAAACGGTAACACCGGGGAGCTGTTTTTT CASSLNGNTGELFF
NA TRBJ1-5 NA TRBV28 TGTGCCAGCAGTAAAGGGGGTGGCAATCAGCCCCAGCATTTT CASSKGGGNQPQHF
NA TRBJ1-1 few TRBV7-9 TGTGCCAGCAGATCCCCGGAGGGAAGTAACACTGAAGCTTTCTTT CASRSPEGSNTEAFF
NA TRBJ1-1 NA TRBV4-1 TGCGCCAGCAGCCTAGCCTTGAACACTGAAGCTTTCTTT CASSLALNTEAFF
TRBD1 TRBJ2-7 NA TRBV5-1 TGCGCCAGCAGCATGACAGGGGGATCCTACGAGCAGTACTTC CASSMTGGSYEQYF
NA TRBJ1-5 NA TRBV19 TGTGCCAGTAGTATCTCCGGGGGCGGGGGTTTGACCCAGCATTTT CASSISGGGGLTQHF
NA TRBJ2-1 NA TRBV5-1 TGCGCCAGCAGCTTGGAGGCAGGGGTAAACAATGAGCAGTTCTTC CASSLEAGVNNEQFF
NA TRBJ1-1 NA TRBV5-5 TGTGCCAGCAGCACGCCCGGGACACCAGGGGCTGAAGCTTTCTTT CASSTPGTPGAEAFF
TRBD1 TRBJ2-1 once TRBV7-6 TGTGCCAGCAGCTCCGGCTCCGGGACAGGGTTCTACAATGAGCAGTTCTTC CASSSGSGTGFYNEQFF
TRBD2 TRBJ2-1 few TRBV29-1 TGCAGCGTTGCCGGGACTAGCGGGGGGAATGAGCAGTTCTTC CSVAGTSGGNEQFF
TRBD2 TRBJ2-1 NA TRBV5-1 TGCGCCAGCAGCTTGGAGCGGGACGGGAGTGAGCAGTTCTTC CASSLERDGSEQFF
NA TRBJ2-2 NA TRBV30 TGTGCCTGGAAGAGGGGGGAGCTGTTTTTT CAWKRGELFF
TRBD1 TRBJ2-5 NA TRBV5-5 TGTGCCAGCAGCTTGTGGTGGGAAGGGGGCGAGCAGGAGACCCAGTACTTC CASSLWWEGGEQETQYF
NA TRBJ2-7 NA TRBV20-1 TGCAGTGCCAAGGGGCCCTACGAGCAGTACTTC CSAKGPYEQYF